Following are 13 T cell receptor beta chains from one sample sequenced in a study of T-cell reconstitution after alpha-beta-depleted transplantation in children. The TCRbeta library was prepared with unique molecular identifiers. TCRdb called the PCR reads again in MiXCR, with one record for every CDR3 protein. In the table there are hundreds of thousands of distinct CDR3 sequences, over 7% of which are singletons. General observations from the study: Diversity and T-cell counts at one year after transplant derived mostly from new T cells.

These receptors' antigens are unknown. Source: peripheral blood, taken 360 days after TCRalphabeta/CD19-depleted stem cell transplant. Receptors were obtained from a female patient under 10 years old who had a stem cell transplant for Fanconi anemia, so the T cells may come from the graft donor.

This clonotype occurred many times. The chain recombines TRBV12-3 or TRBV12-4 with TRBJ2-2; D is ambiguous. V was cut by 4 bases and J by 8 bases, with 14 bases left in between. This CDR3 contains 14 residues. CDR3 sequence reads: CASSWKGFRGELFF. CDR3 DNA sequence: TGTGCCAGCAGTTGGAAGGGTTTCAGAGGGGAGCTGTTTTTT.

The chain combines TRBV4-3 with TRBJ2-1; 7 nucleotides line up with TRBD2. The CDR3 extends over 14 amino acids. With V trimmed by 4 bases and J by 9 bases, 9 bases remained unmatched. CDR1 is LGHNA and CDR2 is YSLEER in the germline V gene. The CDR3 loop is CASSRGGPDTEQFF. CDR3 bases: TGCGCCAGCAGCCGGGGGGGTCCGGACACTGAGCAGTTCTTC.

This clonotype was observed many times. CDR3 residues: CSASTGGGGTQYF. CDR3 in DNA: TGCAGCGCCTCAACAGGGGGCGGGGGTACGCAGTATTTT. The chain uses TRBV29-1 and TRBJ2-3, with 9 nucleotides matching TRBD1. This CDR3 spans 13 amino acids. Germline values: CDR1 SQVTM, CDR2 ANQGSEA. The V and J ends lost 7 bases and 8 bases, in that order; junction bases with no gene match: 10.

In its sample, this clonotype was seen many times. The chain has TRBV28 and TRBJ1-6, with 7 bases lining up with TRBD1. Unmatched junction bases numbered 4, after V lost 5 bases and J lost 6 bases. The CDR3 has 14 residues. Germline CDR1 and CDR2: MDHEN and SYDVKM. The CDR3 DNA is TGTGCCAGCAGTAACAGGGGCCGTAATTCACCCCTCCACTTT. Its translation is CASSNRGRNSPLHF.

This clonotype appeared many times. This chain joins TRBV28 and TRBJ1-5; D remains unclear. Germline V gene sequence: CDR1 MDHEN, CDR2 SYDVKM. The CDR3 consists of 13 residues. Trimming shortened V by 6 bases and J by 7 bases, and 13 bases separated the two germline ends. The CDR3 loop is CASSPPTGQPQHF. CDR3 sequence (DNA): TGTGCCAGCAGCCCCCCGACGGGACAGCCCCAGCATTTT. Full variable domain (remainder filled in from reference TRBV28 and TRBJ1-5): DVKVTQSSRYLVKRTGEKVFLECVQDMDHENMFWYRQDPGLGLRLIYFSYDVKMKEKGDIPEGYSVSREKKERFSLILESASTNQTSMYLCASSPPTGQPQHFGDGTRLSIL.

This clonotype has at least ten counts. The V and J genes are TRBV28 and TRBJ2-5, with 8 bases matching TRBD1. Trimming took 8 bases from V and 6 from J; bases not matched to a gene: 8. The CDR3 is 13 residues long. Germline V gene sequence: CDR1 MDHEN, CDR2 SYDVKM. CDR3 sequence (DNA): TGTGCCAGCCGAGCAGGGGGCCAGAAGACCCAGTACTTC. Translated: CASRAGGQKTQYF.

This clonotype was seen many times. The chain couples TRBV7-9 to TRBJ1-4; D may be TRBD1 (5 bases). The CDR3 covers 15 residues. From germline, CDR1 is SEHNR and CDR2 FQNEAQ (reference sequence). Trimming took off 5 bases at V and 1 base at J, with 11 bases between the two ends. The CDR3 DNA reads TGTGCCAGCAGCGCCCCGGGGGTAACTAATGAAAAACTGTTTTTT. Translated, it gives CASSAPGVTNEKLFF.

Ten or more counts support this clonotype. The chain links TRBV15 to TRBJ2-5; D is unresolved. The CDR3 sequence is 17 residues long. Germline CDR1 is LNHNV and CDR2 is YYDKDF (reference sequence). V was trimmed by 0 bases and J by 2 bases, leaving 16 bases between them. The CDR3 bases are TGTGCCACCAGCAGAGAGGTATCGACGTCTAGGCAAGAGACCCAGTACTTC. Translation: CATSREVSTSRQETQYF.

CDR3 amino acids: CASSQGVMAGTPYNEQYF. The CDR3 nucleotides are TGCGCCAGCAGCCAAGGAGTCATGGCGGGGACACCCTACAATGAGCAGTACTTC. The rearrangement uses TRBV4-1 and TRBJ2-1; D may correspond to TRBD1 or TRBD2 (6 bases each). With the DNA end fitting TRBJ2-7 better, the J assignment may be wrong. The CDR3 length is 18 residues. Germline V gene lookup returns CDR1 MGHRA and CDR2 YSYEKL.

J is TRBJ2-7 and V is TRBV6-1; TRBD2 agrees at 13 bases. The CDR3 has 16 amino acids. V shed 0 bases and J 4 bases; nucleotides not matched to a gene: 3. Germline V gene sequence: CDR1 MNHNS, CDR2 SASEGT. For the CDR3, the DNA is TGTGCCAGCAGTGAAGCCCGGACTAGCGGGAGATACGAGCAGTACTTC. Its protein product is CASSEARTSGRYEQYF.

The gene calls are TRBV6-5 and TRBJ1-4, with D tentatively TRBD1 (5 bases). The V end was cut by 3 bases, the J end by 0 bases, with 11 bases between. The germline gives CDR1 MNHEY, CDR2 SVGAGI. The CDR3 spans 16 residues. The CDR3 DNA is TGTGCCAGCAGTTATAACCCGGGGGCAACTAATGAAAAACTGTTTTTT. Protein product: CASSYNPGATNEKLFF.

This clonotype turned up a few times. V gene TRBV4-2 combines with J gene TRBJ1-4; a weak D match, TRBD1 (6 bases). The CDR3 runs to 14 residues. Germline V gene data show CDR1 as LGHNA and CDR2 as YNFKEQ. Trimming cost V 5 bases and J 3 bases, with 10 bases left between them. Here the CDR3 DNA reads TGTGCCAGCAGCGATGGGGGCCCTAATGAAAAACTGTTTTTT. Amino acids: CASSDGGPNEKLFF.

This chain connects TRBV13 to TRBJ2-3; 14 bases agree with TRBD2. The CDR3 sequence is 17 residues long. Trimming at V came to 5 bases and at J to 6 bases, leaving 10 bases not matched to a gene. Germline V CDR1 and CDR2: PRHDT, FYEKMQ (reference sequence). CDR3 bases: TGTGCCAGCAGCCAGGGACTAGCGGGGGAAATTGCCGATACGCAGTATTTT. Translated: CASSQGLAGEIADTQYF.